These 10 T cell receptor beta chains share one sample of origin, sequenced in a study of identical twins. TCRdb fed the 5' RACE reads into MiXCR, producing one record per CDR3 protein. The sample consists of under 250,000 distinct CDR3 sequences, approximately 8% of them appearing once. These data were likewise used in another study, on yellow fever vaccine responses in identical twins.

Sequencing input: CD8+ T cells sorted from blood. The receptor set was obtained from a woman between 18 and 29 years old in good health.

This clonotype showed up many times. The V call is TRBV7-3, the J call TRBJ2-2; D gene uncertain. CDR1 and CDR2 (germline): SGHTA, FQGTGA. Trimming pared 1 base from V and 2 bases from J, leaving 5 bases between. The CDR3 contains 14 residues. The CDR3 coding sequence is TGTGCCAGCAGCTTAAACCCTAACACCGGGGAGCTGTTTTTT. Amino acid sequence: CASSLNPNTGELFF.

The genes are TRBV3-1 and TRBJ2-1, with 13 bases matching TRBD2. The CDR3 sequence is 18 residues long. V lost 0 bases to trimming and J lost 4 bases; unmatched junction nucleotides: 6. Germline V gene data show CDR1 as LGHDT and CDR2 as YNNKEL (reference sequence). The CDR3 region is CASSQEYGTSGEYNEQFF. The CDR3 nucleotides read TGTGCCAGCAGCCAAGAGTACGGGACTAGCGGGGAGTACAATGAGCAGTTCTTC.

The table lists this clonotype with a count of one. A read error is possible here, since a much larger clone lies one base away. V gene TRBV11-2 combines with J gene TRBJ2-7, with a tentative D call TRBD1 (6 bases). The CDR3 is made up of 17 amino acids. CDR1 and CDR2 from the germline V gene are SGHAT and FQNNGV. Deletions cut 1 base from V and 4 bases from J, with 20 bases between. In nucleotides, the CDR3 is TGTGCCAGCAGCTTAGCTTTCCAGGGGACGAGACTTTACGAGCAGTACGTC. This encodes CASSLAFQGTRLYEQYV.

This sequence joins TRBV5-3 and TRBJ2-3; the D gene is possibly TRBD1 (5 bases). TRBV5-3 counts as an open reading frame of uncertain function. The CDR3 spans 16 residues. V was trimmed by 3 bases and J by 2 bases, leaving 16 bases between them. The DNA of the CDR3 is TGTGCCAGAAGCTCTGGACACAATCCCCACACAGATACGCAGTATTTT. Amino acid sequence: CARSSGHNPHTDTQYF.

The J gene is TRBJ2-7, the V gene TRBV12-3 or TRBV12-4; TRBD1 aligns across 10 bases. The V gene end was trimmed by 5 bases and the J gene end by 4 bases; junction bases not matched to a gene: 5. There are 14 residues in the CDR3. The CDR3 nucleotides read TGTGCCAGCAGTATCGGGACAGGGGCATACGAGCAGTACTTC. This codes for CASSIGTGAYEQYF.

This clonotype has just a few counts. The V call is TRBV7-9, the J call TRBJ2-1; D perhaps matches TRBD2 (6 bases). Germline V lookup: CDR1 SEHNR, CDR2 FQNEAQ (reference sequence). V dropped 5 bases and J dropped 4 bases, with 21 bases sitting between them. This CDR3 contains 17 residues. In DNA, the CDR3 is TGTGCCAGCAGCGCAAGCGGACTACACCCACCTTACAATGAGCAGTTCTTC. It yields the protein CASSASGLHPPYNEQFF.

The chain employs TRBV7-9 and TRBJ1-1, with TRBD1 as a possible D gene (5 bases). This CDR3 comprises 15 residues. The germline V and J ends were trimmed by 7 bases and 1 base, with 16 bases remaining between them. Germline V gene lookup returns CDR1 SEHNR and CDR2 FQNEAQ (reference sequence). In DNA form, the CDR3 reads TGTGCCAGCACCGACGGGGGTTATCGGAACACTGAAGCTTTCTTT. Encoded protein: CASTDGGYRNTEAFF.

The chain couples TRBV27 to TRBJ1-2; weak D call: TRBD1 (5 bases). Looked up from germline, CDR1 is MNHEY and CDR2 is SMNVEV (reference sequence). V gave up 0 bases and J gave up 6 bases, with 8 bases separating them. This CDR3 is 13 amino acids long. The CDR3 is CASSLSRGHGYTF. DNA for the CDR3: TGTGCCAGCAGTTTATCTAGGGGTCATGGCTACACCTTC.

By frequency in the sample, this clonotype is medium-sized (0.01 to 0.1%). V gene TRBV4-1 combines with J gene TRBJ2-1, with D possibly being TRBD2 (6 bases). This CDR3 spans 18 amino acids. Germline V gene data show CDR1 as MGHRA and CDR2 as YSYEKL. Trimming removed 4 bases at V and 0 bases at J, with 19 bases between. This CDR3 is CASSLSRRGSGSYNEQFF. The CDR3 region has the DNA TGCGCCAGCAGCCTCTCTAGGCGGGGTTCAGGCTCCTACAATGAGCAGTTCTTC.

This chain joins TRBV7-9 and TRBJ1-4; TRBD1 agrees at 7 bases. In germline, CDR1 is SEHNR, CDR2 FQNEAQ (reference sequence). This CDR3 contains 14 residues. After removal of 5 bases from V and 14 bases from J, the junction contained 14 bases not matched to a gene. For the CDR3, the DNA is TGTGCCAGCAGCCATACAGGGGTTCCGGCTGAGCTGTTTTTT. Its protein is CASSHTGVPAELFF.